This passage covers 14 T cell receptor beta chains from one sample sequenced in a study of human T cells and chemical hapten exposure. The time point is: patch test 2, 6 weeks after DPC sensitization. Documented treatment: therapeutic diphenylcyclopropenone sensitization with weekly scalp DPC. TCRdb independently ran MiXCR on the RACE reads; one entry per CDR3 protein. The sample yields about 55,000 distinct CDR3 sequences, 9.5% to 10% seen once. The sequences come from whole blood, collected in connection with sensitization to the hapten diphenylcyclopropenone (DPC). The source of these receptors is a woman aged 50 to 65 with alopecia areata. Some clones in this sample may be carry-over from other donors' samples.

This CDR3 reads CASSPGTDSYYGYTF. The DNA for the CDR3 is TGTGCCAGCAGTCCGGGGACAGACTCCTACTATGGCTACACCTTC. The chain carries TRBV12-3 or TRBV12-4 and TRBJ1-2; 7 nucleotides line up with TRBD1. V was pared by 5 bases and J by 3 bases, with 9 bases of the junction left unmatched. The CDR3 is 15 amino acids.

This clonotype was recorded at least ten times. V and J are TRBV13 and TRBJ1-4, with D tentatively TRBD1 (6 bases). Trimming shortened V by 6 bases and J by 7 bases, and 18 bases separated the two germline ends. Germline CDR1 and CDR2: PRHDT and FYEKMQ (reference sequence). The CDR3 has 15 amino acids. The chain's CDR3 is CASREAGAFAEKLFF. As DNA, the CDR3 is TGTGCCAGCAGGGAGGCAGGGGCCTTTGCTGAAAAACTGTTTTTT.

The chain has TRBV13 and TRBJ1-1; D ambiguous. This CDR3 is 16 amino acids long. In germline, CDR1 is PRHDT, CDR2 FYEKMQ (reference sequence). The V end lost 3 bases, the J end lost 1 base, and 15 bases lay between the germline ends. CDR3 amino acids: CASSFRPSGRNTEAFF. In DNA form, the CDR3 reads TGTGCCAGCAGCTTTAGGCCCAGCGGCCGGAACACTGAAGCTTTCTTT.

V gene TRBV29-1 combines with J gene TRBJ2-5; D not certain. V dropped 6 bases and J dropped 3 bases, with 11 bases sitting between them. The CDR3 is 12 amino acids. Germline CDR1 is SQVTM and CDR2 is ANQGSEA. Here the CDR3 reads CSVNRNEETQYF. CDR3 nucleotide sequence: TGCAGCGTGAATCGGAACGAAGAGACCCAGTACTTC.

This chain connects TRBV4-1 to TRBJ1-5; D is uncertain. CDR1 MGHRA and CDR2 YSYEKL come from the germline V gene. V gave up 0 bases and J gave up 7 bases, with 7 bases separating them. The CDR3 has 13 amino acids. CDR3 protein: CASSQDTGQPQHF. As DNA, the CDR3 is TGCGCCAGCAGCCAAGATACGGGGCAGCCCCAGCATTTT.

This clonotype was seen a handful of times. The genes are TRBV3-1 and TRBJ1-2; TRBD1 is a possible D gene (5 bases). The germline V and J ends were trimmed by 5 bases and 4 bases, with 14 bases remaining between them. This CDR3 region has 14 residues. CDR1 is LGHDT and CDR2 is YNNKEL in the germline V gene (reference sequence). CDR3 nucleotides: TGTGCCAGCAGCGAACCGGGACTGTCCTATGGCTACACCTTC. Encoded protein: CASSEPGLSYGYTF.

The rearrangement uses TRBV11-2 and TRBJ2-7, with 7 bases lining up with TRBD1. Looked up from germline, CDR1 is SGHAT and CDR2 is FQNNGV. Germline trimming cut 4 bases from V and 3 bases from J; bases unmatched to any gene: 9. CDR3 length: 15 residues. CDR3 loop: CASSSVRGIGYEQYF. In DNA, the CDR3 is TGTGCCAGCAGCTCCGTCAGGGGGATAGGCTACGAGCAGTACTTC. Combining the CDR3 with reference TRBV11-2 and TRBJ2-7 gives the whole variable domain EAGVAQSPRYKIIEKRQSVAFWCNPISGHATLYWYQQILGQGPKLLIQFQNNGVVDDSQLPKDRFSAERLKGVDSTLKIQPAKLEDSAVYLCASSSVRGIGYEQYFGPGTRLTVT.

The CDR3: CASRGNGASGGYNEQFF. The CDR3 nucleotides read TGTGCCAGCAGAGGAAATGGGGCTAGCGGGGGCTACAATGAGCAGTTCTTC. The chain links TRBV4-2 to TRBJ2-1, with 10 bases matching TRBD2. The germline V gene encodes CDR1 LGHNA and CDR2 YNFKEQ. With V trimmed by 6 bases and J by 3 bases, 11 bases remained unmatched. The CDR3 extends over 17 amino acids.

This clonotype was picked up many times. This chain uses TRBV3-1 with TRBJ2-7; D may be TRBD1 or TRBD2 (5 bases each). The germline V gene has CDR1 LGHDT and CDR2 YNNKEL (reference sequence). This CDR3 has 14 amino acids. Deletions cut 3 bases from V and 0 bases from J, with 9 bases between. CDR3: CASSQGDRSYEQYF. The CDR3 DNA reads TGTGCCAGCAGCCAGGGGGACCGCTCCTACGAGCAGTACTTC.

This clonotype was detected ten times or more. The chain links TRBV6-2 or TRBV6-3 to TRBJ1-5, with D possibly being TRBD1 (5 bases). V lost 1 base and J 3 bases, leaving 13 bases between the germline ends. Germline CDR1 is MNHEY and CDR2 is SVGEGT. The CDR3 contains 16 residues. The CDR3 DNA reads TGTGCCAGCAGTTACTTAGGGGCCGATAACAATCAGCCCCAGCATTTT. Translation gives CASSYLGADNNQPQHF.

The table lists this clonotype with a few counts. CDR3 protein: CSAIAGYQETQYF. The CDR3, as DNA: TGCAGCGCCATAGCGGGGTACCAAGAGACCCAGTACTTC. The gene calls are TRBV29-1 and TRBJ2-5; TRBD2 matches 8 bases. The CDR3 totals 13 residues. After removal of 7 bases from V and 0 bases from J, the junction contained 4 bases not matched to a gene. Germline CDR1 reads SQVTM; CDR2 reads ANQGSEA.

This clonotype was detected many times. The rearrangement links TRBV5-1 to TRBJ2-1, with D possibly TRBD2 on 5 matching bases. Germline V lookup: CDR1 SGHRS, CDR2 YFSETQ. The CDR3 is 13 residues long. The V end was cut by 3 bases, the J end by 7 bases, with 11 bases between. CDR3 protein: CASSYRSGNEQFF. The CDR3 coding sequence is TGCGCCAGCAGCTATCGGTCGGGGAATGAGCAGTTCTTC.

This clonotype showed up just a few times. The V gene is TRBV6-1, the J gene TRBJ1-3; D gene unclear. Trimming removed 0 bases at V and 1 base at J, with 13 bases between. The CDR3 extends over 17 amino acids. CDR1 MNHNS and CDR2 SASEGT come from the germline V gene. CDR3 amino acids: CASSEALLAESGNTIYF. DNA for the CDR3: TGTGCCAGCAGTGAAGCGCTCTTGGCAGAATCTGGAAACACCATATATTTT.

This clonotype occurred a few times. The gene calls are TRBV6-6 and TRBJ2-3; D gene unclear. CDR3 length: 14 amino acids. Germline V gene sequence: CDR1 MNHNY, CDR2 SVGAGI (reference sequence). Trimming took 10 bases from V and 4 from J, leaving 18 bases between them. The CDR3 reads CATQVTSGSDTQYF. The CDR3 DNA sequence: TGTGCCACCCAAGTTACAAGTGGGTCAGATACGCAGTATTTT.